This TCR beta chain derives from a study of Graves' ophthalmopathy and Graves' hyperthyroidism. General observations from the study: Among thyroid clonotypes expanded above 0.001 frequency, most also appeared in blood.

Moderate-to-severe activity, CAS ≥3, NOSPECS ≥4 and duration under 3 months were recorded for donors with ophthalmopathy. Exclusion criteria comprised other autoimmune diseases, uncontrolled infections, pregnancy or lactation in patients. On this clonotype: Its antigen is undetermined.

V shed 6 bases, J shed 3 bases, and the junction held 6 bases outside the gene matches. CDR1 MNHNS and CDR2 SASEGT come from the germline V gene. The length of the CDR3 is 14 residues. Investigators amplified TCR beta CDR3 regions from RNA transcripts. The first round was an RT-PCR with HTBI primers, and the second round was a multiplex PCR. TCRdb analysed the multiplex PCR reads with MiXCR anew, one entry per CDR3 protein. The table includes 170,000 or so distinct CDR3 sequences, roughly 37% detected once. The rearrangement uses TRBV6-1 and TRBJ2-5, with 8 nucleotides matching TRBD2. The sample taken for sequencing was peripheral blood. The clonotype originates from a middle-aged woman with Graves' ophthalmopathy. The CDR3 here is CASRPNSGKETQYF. CDR3 DNA: TGTGCCAGCAGACCCAATAGCGGGAAAGAGACCCAGTACTTC.